Following are 20 T cell receptor beta chains from one sample sequenced in a study of T-cell reconstitution after alpha-beta-depleted transplantation in children. Library preparation (for TCRbeta) was performed with unique molecular identifiers. MiXCR, applied by TCRdb to the PCR reads, yields one record per CDR3 protein. Found here are hundreds of thousands of distinct CDR3 sequences, roughly a tenth of them singletons; the top ten hold about 4.3%. The sample in question was PBMCs from the stem cell graft donor, obtained from the stem cell graft. The receptors shown here come from a human donor who donated a stem cell graft to a child with acute myeloid leukemia.

This clonotype was seen repeatedly, ten times or more. The chain links TRBV4-2 to TRBJ2-1, with D unclear. With 1 base removed from V and 0 bases from J, the gap between germline ends came to 7 bases. Per germline, CDR1 LGHNA and CDR2 YNFKEQ. CDR3 size: 15 residues. The CDR3 DNA is TGTGCCAGCAGCCAAGGACAACTCTCCTACAATGAGCAGTTCTTC. Protein product: CASSQGQLSYNEQFF.

This clonotype has only a few counts. This chain uses TRBV12-3 or TRBV12-4 with TRBJ2-7, with TRBD2 matching over 7 bases. The CDR3 is made up of 15 amino acids. Trimming removed 6 bases from V and 3 bases from J; junction bases left unmatched: 11. The CDR3 sequence: CASREPGLPHYEQYF. DNA of the CDR3: TGTGCCAGCAGGGAGCCGGGACTACCCCACTACGAGCAGTACTTC.

This clonotype has only a few counts. The chain carries TRBV7-2 and TRBJ1-5, with a tentative D call TRBD1 (6 bases). The CDR3 loop spans 13 amino acids. V was clipped by 8 bases and J by 2 bases, with 10 bases between them. CDR1 and CDR2 (germline): SGHTA, FQGNSA. DNA of the CDR3: TGTGCCAGCGGACAGAATGGCAATCAGCCCCAGCATTTT. Protein product: CASGQNGNQPQHF.

This clonotype is a singleton in its sample. The chain employs TRBV5-1 and TRBJ2-3, with 8 bases identical to TRBD2. V was pared by 0 bases and J by 2 bases, with 8 bases of the junction left unmatched. CDR3 length: 17 amino acids. Germline assignment: CDR1 SGHRS and CDR2 YFSETQ. The CDR3 DNA reads as TGCGCCAGCAGCTTGGCGGGGCGGGAGGCACCCACAGATACGCAGTATTTT. Protein product: CASSLAGREAPTDTQYF.

This clonotype was detected only once. The chain uses TRBV29-1 and TRBJ2-2; 8 bases match TRBD2. The CDR3 sequence is 14 residues long. Trimming took 7 bases from V and 0 from J; bases not matched to a gene: 4. Germline V lookup: CDR1 SQVTM, CDR2 ANQGSEA. CDR3 sequence reads: CSGRSGANTGELFF. For the CDR3, the DNA is TGCAGCGGGCGTAGCGGGGCGAACACCGGGGAGCTGTTTTTT.

To note about this clonotype: One end of the junction fails to match germline, which may point to a read error. The chain carries TRBV4-3 and TRBJ2-7; possibly TRBD1 or TRBD2 for D (5 bases each). Germline-derived CDR1 and CDR2 are LGHNA and YSLEER. The CDR3 sequence is 13 residues long. CDR3 sequence reads: CASSQTGGYELYF. CDR3 bases: TGCGCCAGCAGCCAAACTGGGGGATACGAGCTGTACTTC.

This chain links TRBV6-1 with TRBJ2-1; D ambiguous. CDR3 length: 15 amino acids. CDR1 is MNHNS, CDR2 SASEGT, per germline. The V and J ends lost 6 bases and 7 bases respectively, with 19 bases between them. The CDR3 protein is CASSPRTNAYNEQFF. CDR3 DNA: TGTGCCAGCAGCCCTCGGACCAATGCTTATAATGAGCAGTTCTTC.

This clonotype occurred many times. The rearrangement uses TRBV25-1 and TRBJ2-1; 8 bases map to TRBD1. J lost 3 bases, V lost 7 bases, and 8 bases had no gene match. The V gene's germline CDR1 is MGHDK and CDR2 SYGVNS. CDR3 size: 15 residues. CDR3 sequence: CASTETGDFYNEQFF. CDR3 in DNA: TGTGCCAGCACCGAGACAGGGGACTTCTACAATGAGCAGTTCTTC.

The chain employs TRBV3-1 and TRBJ1-1; the D gene is possibly TRBD1 (5 bases). Germline V lookup: CDR1 LGHDT, CDR2 YNNKEL (reference sequence). V lost 2 bases and J 0 bases, leaving 22 bases between the germline ends. The CDR3 covers 19 residues. The chain's CDR3 is CASSQTAQPRGWMNTEAFF. The DNA of the CDR3 is TGTGCCAGCAGCCAAACTGCCCAACCCCGGGGGTGGATGAACACTGAAGCTTTCTTT.

This clonotype showed up just a few times. This chain links TRBV7-3 with TRBJ2-1, with 8 bases fitting TRBD2. Germline lookup yields CDR1 SGHTA and CDR2 FQGTGA. The CDR3 is made up of 15 amino acids. V lost 1 base, J lost 4 bases, and 3 bases stayed unmatched. The CDR3 nucleotides read TGTGCCAGCAGCTTAAAGCGGGGGCAATACAATGAGCAGTTCTTC. Protein product: CASSLKRGQYNEQFF.

The sample holds many counts of this clonotype. The DNA of the CDR3 is TGTGCCAGCAGTGAAGTGAACGGGGACAGAAACATTCAGTACTTC. It codes for CASSEVNGDRNIQYF. The chain has TRBV6-1 and TRBJ2-4; 7 bases agree with TRBD1. Germline V lookup: CDR1 MNHNS, CDR2 SASEGT. The ends lost 1 base at V and 6 bases at J; junction bases unmatched: 6. The CDR3 covers 15 residues.

The chain employs TRBV7-2 and TRBJ2-2, with D possibly TRBD2 on 6 matching bases. This CDR3 is 15 amino acids long. CDR1 and CDR2 (germline): SGHTA, FQGNSA. Trimming took off 4 bases at V and 1 base at J, with 10 bases between the two ends. CDR3 region: CASSSRLGNTGELFF. The DNA of the CDR3 is TGTGCCAGCAGCTCGAGACTAGGGAACACCGGGGAGCTGTTTTTT.

The chain recombines TRBV11-1 with TRBJ2-1; 15 positions match TRBD2. The CDR3 has 17 amino acids. The V gene end was trimmed by 3 bases and the J gene end by 7 bases; junction bases not matched to a gene: 7. Per the germline V gene, CDR1 is SGHAT and CDR2 is FQDESV (reference sequence). The CDR3 DNA reads TGTGCCAGCAGCTTCTCCGCCGGGACTAGCGGGAGGAATGAGCAGTTCTTC. Its translation is CASSFSAGTSGRNEQFF.

This clonotype was picked up a small number of times. The chain combines TRBV2 with TRBJ2-3; 12 nucleotides line up with TRBD2. The CDR3 extends over 17 amino acids. Germline assignment: CDR1 SNHLY and CDR2 FYNNEI. Losses at the gene ends were 4 bases for V and 0 bases for J; bases not matched to a gene: 5. This CDR3 is CASSALGTSGSTDTQYF. Here the CDR3 DNA reads TGTGCCAGCAGTGCTCTCGGGACTAGCGGGAGCACAGATACGCAGTATTTT.

This clonotype occurred a few times. This sequence joins TRBV7-2 and TRBJ2-3; possible D gene TRBD2, 6 bases. The CDR3 extends over 15 amino acids. Trimming shortened V by 3 bases and J by 4 bases, and 14 bases separated the two germline ends. CDR1 and CDR2 from the germline V gene are SGHTA and FQGNSA. CDR3 bases: TGTGCCAGCAGCTTCCGGGGGAGGACCCCAGATACGCAGTATTTT. Amino acids: CASSFRGRTPDTQYF.

In its sample, this clonotype was seen many times. CDR3 amino acids: CSVGVPTGGNTEAFF. CDR3 DNA sequence: TGCAGCGTTGGGGTACCCACGGGAGGGAACACTGAAGCTTTCTTT. The rearrangement uses TRBV29-1 and TRBJ1-1; no firm D call. Trimming took off 4 bases at V and 1 base at J, with 16 bases between the two ends. This CDR3 has 15 residues. Per the germline V gene, CDR1 is SQVTM and CDR2 is ANQGSEA.

The J gene is TRBJ1-6, the V gene TRBV5-1; TRBD1 agrees at 10 bases. The J segment lost 10 bases and the V segment lost 2 bases, leaving 9 bases of the junction unmatched. CDR3 size: 16 residues. CDR1 is SGHRS and CDR2 is YFSETQ in the germline V gene. CDR3 loop: CASSFGTGTGDSPLHF. In DNA form, the CDR3 reads TGCGCCAGCAGCTTCGGGACCGGGACAGGGGACTCACCCCTCCACTTT.

The V gene is TRBV6-5, the J gene TRBJ2-2, with 9 nucleotides matching TRBD1. V was pared by 2 bases and J by 2 bases, with 6 bases of the junction left unmatched. Germline CDR1 is MNHEY and CDR2 is SVGAGI. The CDR3 length is 17 residues. The CDR3 DNA reads as TGTGCCAGCAGTTACCTCGGAACAGGGGGCAACACCGGGGAGCTGTTTTTT. This sequence encodes CASSYLGTGGNTGELFF.

This clonotype has a handful of counts. The chain carries TRBV20-1 and TRBJ2-2; D is uncertain. CDR1 and CDR2 from the germline V gene are DFQATT and SNEGSKA (reference sequence). Trimming stripped 0 bases from V and 6 bases from J, with 11 bases between. The CDR3 loop spans 14 amino acids. DNA for the CDR3: TGCAGTGCTAGAGACATGGTGGCTTCCGGGGAGCTGTTTTTT. This encodes CSARDMVASGELFF.

This clonotype has at least ten counts. The V and J genes are TRBV5-1 and TRBJ2-1, with a tentative D call TRBD2 (6 bases). The CDR3 sequence is 16 residues long. CDR1 and CDR2 (germline): SGHRS, YFSETQ. Trimming left V 3 bases short and J 2 bases short, with 15 bases between. CDR3 DNA: TGCGCCAGCAGCTCGGACTACACCCGGGCCTACAATGAGCAGTTCTTC. This sequence encodes CASSSDYTRAYNEQFF.